Below, 4 T cell receptor beta chains from the same sample are listed, as sequenced in a study of T cells after yellow fever vaccination (dated by TCRdb to about 2019). The library was produced with 5' RACE. The run used an Illumina HiSeq 2500. The public sequencing data were trimmed at Q25 with fastp and processed into clonotypes with MiXCR by TCRdb, which kept only in-frame beta chains. Merged by CDR3 protein, the rows form single entries marked with the most common genes and DNA. Present in this sample are 450,000 to 600,000 distinct CDR3 sequences, around an eighth of which were seen just once. Clones ranked in the top ten supply about an eighth of the sample. The label giving this sample's treatment or condition can be read as: live attenuated yellow fever vaccine strain. The sample here was PBMCs, taken on the day of the yellow fever booster vaccination. These receptors came from a man between 25 and 39 years old who received the YFV17D yellow fever vaccine.

V usage is TRBV27 and J usage is TRBJ2-7; 12 bases align to TRBD2. CDR1 is MNHEY, CDR2 SMNVEV, per germline (reference sequence). The V segment lost 2 bases and the J segment 1 base; nucleotides outside the gene matches: 6. The CDR3 length is 17 residues. CDR3 sequence reads: CASSLRLAGDTSYEQYF. CDR3 bases: TGTGCCAGCAGTTTAAGACTAGCGGGAGATACTTCCTACGAGCAGTACTTC.

This clonotype was detected once. The gene calls are TRBV28 and TRBJ2-3; D remains unclear. The CDR3 covers 14 residues. The germline V gene has CDR1 MDHEN and CDR2 SYDVKM. Between the trimmed V and J ends, which lost 6 bases and 1 base, there was a span of 11 bases. The CDR3 bases are TGTGCCAGCAGCATCACGGGTCGCACAGATACGCAGTATTTT. Translated: CASSITGRTDTQYF.

The V call is TRBV18, the J call TRBJ2-7; 9 bases align to TRBD1. V dropped 2 bases and J dropped 4; count of bases not matched to a gene: 6. CDR3 length: 15 amino acids. Germline-derived CDR1 and CDR2 are KGHSH and LQKENI. CDR3 DNA sequence: TGTGCCAGCTCACCATCACCCGGGACAGGGTACGAGCAGTACTTC. Its protein is CASSPSPGTGYEQYF.

A few counts support this clonotype. The rearrangement uses TRBV6-1 and TRBJ1-1, with D hard to call. In germline, CDR1 is MNHNS, CDR2 SASEGT. V dropped 8 bases and J dropped 7 bases, with 20 bases sitting between them. The CDR3 length is 14 residues. In nucleotides, the CDR3 is TGTGCCAGCCGCGGGGTCGAAAGAACACTTGAAGCTTTCTTT. It specifies CASRGVERTLEAFF.